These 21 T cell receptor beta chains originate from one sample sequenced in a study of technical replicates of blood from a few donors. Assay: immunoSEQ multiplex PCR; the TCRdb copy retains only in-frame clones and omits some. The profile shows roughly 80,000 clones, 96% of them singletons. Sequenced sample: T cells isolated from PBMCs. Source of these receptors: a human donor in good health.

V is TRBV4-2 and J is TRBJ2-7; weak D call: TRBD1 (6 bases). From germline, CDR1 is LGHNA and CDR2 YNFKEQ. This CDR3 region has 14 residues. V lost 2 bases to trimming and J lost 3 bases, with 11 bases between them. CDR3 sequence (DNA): TGTGCCAGCAGCCAAACGGGACAAGGCTACGAGCAGTACTTC. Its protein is CASSQTGQGYEQYF.

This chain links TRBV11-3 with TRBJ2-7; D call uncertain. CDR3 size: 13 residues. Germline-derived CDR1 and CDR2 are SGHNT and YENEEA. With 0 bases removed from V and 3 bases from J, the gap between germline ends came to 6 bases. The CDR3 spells CASSLDDNYEQYF. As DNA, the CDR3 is TGTGCCAGCAGCTTAGACGACAACTACGAGCAGTACTTC.

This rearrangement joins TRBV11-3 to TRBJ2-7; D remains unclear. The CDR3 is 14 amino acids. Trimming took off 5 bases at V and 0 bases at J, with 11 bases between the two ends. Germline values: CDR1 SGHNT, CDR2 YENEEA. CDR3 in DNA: TGTGCCAGCAGCCACCGACACGGCTCCTACGAGCAGTACTTC. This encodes CASSHRHGSYEQYF.

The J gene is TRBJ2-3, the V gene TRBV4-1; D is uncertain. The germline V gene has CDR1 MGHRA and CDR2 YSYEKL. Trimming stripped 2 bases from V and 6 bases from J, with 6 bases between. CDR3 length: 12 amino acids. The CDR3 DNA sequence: TGCGCCAGCAGCCAACCAGTTGATACGCAGTATTTT. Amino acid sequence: CASSQPVDTQYF.

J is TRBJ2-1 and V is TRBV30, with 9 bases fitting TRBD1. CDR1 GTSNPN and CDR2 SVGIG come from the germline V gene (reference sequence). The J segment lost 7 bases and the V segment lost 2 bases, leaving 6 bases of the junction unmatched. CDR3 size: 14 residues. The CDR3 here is CAWSTGTGWNEQFF. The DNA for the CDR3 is TGTGCCTGGAGTACCGGGACAGGGTGGAATGAGCAGTTCTTC. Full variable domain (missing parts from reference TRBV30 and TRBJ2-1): SQTIHQWPATLVQPVGSPLSLECTVEGTSNPNLYWYRQAAGRGLQLLFYSVGIGQISSEVPQNLSASRPQDRQFILSSKKLLLSDSGFYLCAWSTGTGWNEQFFGPGTRLTVL.

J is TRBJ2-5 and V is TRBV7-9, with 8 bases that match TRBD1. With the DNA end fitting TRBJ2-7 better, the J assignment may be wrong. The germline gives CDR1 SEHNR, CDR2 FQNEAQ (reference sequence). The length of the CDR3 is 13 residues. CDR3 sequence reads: CASSHGQGYEQYF. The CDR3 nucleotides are TGTGCCAGCAGCCACGGACAGGGTTACGAGCAGTACTTC.

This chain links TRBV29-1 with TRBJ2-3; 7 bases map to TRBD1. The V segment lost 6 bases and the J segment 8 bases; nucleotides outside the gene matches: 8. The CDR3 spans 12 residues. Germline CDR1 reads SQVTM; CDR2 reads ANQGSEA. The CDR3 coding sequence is TGCAGCGTGAGAGGACAGGCCAGTACGCAGTATTTT. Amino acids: CSVRGQASTQYF.

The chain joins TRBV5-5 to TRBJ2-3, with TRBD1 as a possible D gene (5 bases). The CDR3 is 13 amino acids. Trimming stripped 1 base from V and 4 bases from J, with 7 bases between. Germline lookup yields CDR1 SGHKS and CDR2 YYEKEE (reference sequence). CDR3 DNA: TGTGCCAGCAGCTTGCAGGGTGCAGATACGCAGTATTTT. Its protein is CASSLQGADTQYF.

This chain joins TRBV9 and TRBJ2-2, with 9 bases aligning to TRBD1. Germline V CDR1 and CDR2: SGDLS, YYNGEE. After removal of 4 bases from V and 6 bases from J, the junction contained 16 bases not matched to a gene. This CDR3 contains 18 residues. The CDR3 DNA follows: TGTGCCAGCAGCCGACCAGTCATGGGACAGGGAATTTCCGGGGAGCTGTTTTTT. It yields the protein CASSRPVMGQGISGELFF.

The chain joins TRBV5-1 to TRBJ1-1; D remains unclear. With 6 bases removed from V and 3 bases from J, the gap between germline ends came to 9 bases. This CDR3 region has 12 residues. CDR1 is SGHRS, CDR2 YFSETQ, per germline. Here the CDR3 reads CASNKGDTEAFF. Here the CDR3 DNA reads TGCGCCAGCAATAAGGGAGACACTGAAGCTTTCTTT.

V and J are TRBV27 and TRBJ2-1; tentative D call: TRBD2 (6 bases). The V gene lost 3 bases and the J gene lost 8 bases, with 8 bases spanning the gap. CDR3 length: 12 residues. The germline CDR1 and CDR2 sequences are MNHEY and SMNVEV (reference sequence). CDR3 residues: CASSFGGDEQFF. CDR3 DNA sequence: TGTGCCAGCAGTTTCGGAGGGGATGAGCAGTTCTTC.

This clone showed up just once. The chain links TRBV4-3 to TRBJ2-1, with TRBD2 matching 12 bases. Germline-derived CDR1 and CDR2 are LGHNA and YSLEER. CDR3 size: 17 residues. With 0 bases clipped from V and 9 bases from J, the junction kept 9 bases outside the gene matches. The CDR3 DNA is TGCGCCAGCAGCCAAGATCTAGCGGGAGGGCAATTGGGTGAGCAGTTCTTC. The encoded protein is CASSQDLAGGQLGEQFF.

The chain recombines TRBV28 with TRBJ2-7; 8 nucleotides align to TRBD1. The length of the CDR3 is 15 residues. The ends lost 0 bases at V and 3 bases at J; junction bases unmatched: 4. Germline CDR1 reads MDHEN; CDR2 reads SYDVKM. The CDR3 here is CASSLWGTGYYEQYF. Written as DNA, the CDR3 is TGTGCCAGCAGTTTATGGGGGACAGGCTACTACGAGCAGTACTTC.

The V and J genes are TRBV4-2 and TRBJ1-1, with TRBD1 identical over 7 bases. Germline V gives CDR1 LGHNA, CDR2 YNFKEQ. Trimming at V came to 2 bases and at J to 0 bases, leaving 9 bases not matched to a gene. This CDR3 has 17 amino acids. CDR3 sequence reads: CASSQQNWDSLNTEAFF. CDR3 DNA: TGTGCCAGCAGCCAACAAAATTGGGACAGTCTGAACACTGAAGCTTTCTTT.

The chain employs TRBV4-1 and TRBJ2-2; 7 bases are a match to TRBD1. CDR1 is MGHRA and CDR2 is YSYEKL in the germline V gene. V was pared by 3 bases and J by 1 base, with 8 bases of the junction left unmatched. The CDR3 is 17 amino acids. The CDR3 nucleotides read TGCGCCAGCAGCCATCCCTTAACAGGGGAGAACACCGGGGAGCTGTTTTTT. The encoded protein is CASSHPLTGENTGELFF.

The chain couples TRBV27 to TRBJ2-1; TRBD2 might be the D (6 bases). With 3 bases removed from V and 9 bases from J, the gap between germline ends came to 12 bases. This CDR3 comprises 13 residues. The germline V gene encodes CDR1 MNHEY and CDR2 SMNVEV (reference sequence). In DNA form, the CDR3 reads TGTGCCAGCAGTTTTGGACGGGGGACTGAGCAGTTCTTC. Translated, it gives CASSFGRGTEQFF.

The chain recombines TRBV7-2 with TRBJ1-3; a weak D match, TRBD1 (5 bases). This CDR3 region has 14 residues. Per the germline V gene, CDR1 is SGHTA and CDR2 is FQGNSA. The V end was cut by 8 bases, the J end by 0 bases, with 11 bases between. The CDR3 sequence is CASSGSNSGNTIYF. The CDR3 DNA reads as TGTGCCAGCTCAGGGTCCAACTCTGGAAACACCATATATTTT.

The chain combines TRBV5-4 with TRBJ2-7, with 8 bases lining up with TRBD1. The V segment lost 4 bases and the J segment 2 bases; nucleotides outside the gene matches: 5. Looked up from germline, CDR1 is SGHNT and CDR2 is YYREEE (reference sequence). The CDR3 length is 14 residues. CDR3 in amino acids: CASSQYRGTYEQYF. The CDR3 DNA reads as TGTGCCAGCAGCCAATACAGGGGGACCTACGAGCAGTACTTC.

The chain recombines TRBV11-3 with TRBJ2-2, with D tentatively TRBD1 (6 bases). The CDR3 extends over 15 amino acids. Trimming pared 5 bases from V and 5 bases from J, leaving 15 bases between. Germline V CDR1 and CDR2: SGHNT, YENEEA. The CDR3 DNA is TGTGCCAGCAGCCCTCCCAGGGGTCGTACCGGGGAGCTGTTTTTT. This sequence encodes CASSPPRGRTGELFF.

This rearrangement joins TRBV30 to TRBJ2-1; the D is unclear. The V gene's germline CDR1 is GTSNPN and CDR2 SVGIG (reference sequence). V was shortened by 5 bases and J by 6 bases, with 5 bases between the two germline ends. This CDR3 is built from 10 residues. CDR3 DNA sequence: TGTGCCTGGGGCGGCAATGAGCAGTTCTTC. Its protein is CAWGGNEQFF.

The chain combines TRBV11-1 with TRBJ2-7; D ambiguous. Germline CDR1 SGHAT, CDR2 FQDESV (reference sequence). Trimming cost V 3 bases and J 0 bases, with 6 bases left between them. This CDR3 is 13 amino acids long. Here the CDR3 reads CASSLPSSYEQYF. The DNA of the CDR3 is TGTGCCAGCAGCTTGCCGAGCTCCTACGAGCAGTACTTC.